Listed here are 19 T cell receptor beta chains from one sample, sequenced in a study of blood T cell repertoires in COVID-19 (TCRdb year 2020). Preparation of the library involved the immunoSEQ multiplex PCR assay. TCRdb retrieved this table from immuneACCESS and kept in-frame rearrangements only. Not all clones are present; in checked studies, unresolved V genes account for under half, and no reason is known for the remainder. The sample table lists 150,000 or so clones, around 90% of them with a count of one. The top ten clonotypes cover 3.5% to 4.5% of the sample. The sequenced sample was PBMCs or T cells enriched from blood (not recorded which). Receptors were obtained from a middle-aged woman who had been exposed to COVID-19.

This rearrangement joins TRBV5-1 to TRBJ2-7; TRBD2 matches 9 bases. Unmatched junction bases numbered 9, after V lost 4 bases and J lost 4 bases. Germline V lookup: CDR1 SGHRS, CDR2 YFSETQ. The CDR3 length is 15 residues. The CDR3 sequence: CASSPIAGEKYEQYF. CDR3 sequence (DNA): TGCGCCAGCAGCCCGATAGCGGGAGAGAAGTACGAGCAGTACTTC.

The genes are TRBV28 and TRBJ1-1; D gene uncertain. The V end lost 6 bases, the J end lost 10 bases, and 15 bases lay between the germline ends. Germline V gene sequence: CDR1 MDHEN, CDR2 SYDVKM. This CDR3 is built from 12 residues. CDR3 sequence (DNA): TGTGCCAGCAGCCTTAGACGGGAGAGAGCTTTCTTT. It codes for CASSLRRERAFF.

This clone came up once. V usage is TRBV4-3 and J usage is TRBJ1-6; tentative D call: TRBD1 (5 bases). Germline CDR1 and CDR2: LGHNA and YSLEER. This CDR3 comprises 13 residues. V dropped 4 bases and J dropped 4 bases, with 5 bases sitting between them. CDR3 region: CASSRQYNSPLHF. CDR3 coding DNA: TGCGCCAGCAGCCGACAGTATAATTCACCCCTCCACTTT.

The chain employs TRBV18 and TRBJ2-1; 11 nucleotides agree with TRBD1. The J segment lost 3 bases and the V segment lost 0 bases, leaving 4 bases of the junction unmatched. This CDR3 has 17 residues. Germline CDR1 KGHSH, CDR2 LQKENI. The CDR3 region is CASSPPSGTGGYNEQFF. The CDR3 DNA is TGTGCCAGCTCACCACCGTCCGGGACAGGGGGCTACAATGAGCAGTTCTTC. Together with reference TRBV18 and TRBJ2-1, the CDR3 gives the full variable domain: NAGVMQNPRHLVRRRGQEARLRCSPMKGHSHVYWYRQLPEEGLKFMVYLQKENIIDESGMPKERFSAEFPKEGPSILRIQQVVRGDSAAYFCASSPPSGTGGYNEQFFGPGTRLTVL.

The CDR3 region is CASSYPLANEQYF. CDR3 nucleotide sequence: TGTGCCAGCAGCTACCCACTAGCCAACGAGCAGTACTTC. The chain joins TRBV28 to TRBJ2-7; the D gene is possibly TRBD2 (6 bases). The CDR3 is made up of 13 amino acids. V was shortened by 6 bases and J by 5 bases, with 14 bases between the two germline ends. Germline V CDR1 and CDR2: MDHEN, SYDVKM. Full variable domain (remainder filled in from reference TRBV28 and TRBJ2-7): DVKVTQSSRYLVKRTGEKVFLECVQDMDHENMFWYRQDPGLGLRLIYFSYDVKMKEKGDIPEGYSVSREKKERFSLILESASTNQTSMYLCASSYPLANEQYFGPGTRLTVT.

The chain combines TRBV7-2 with TRBJ1-5; D is perhaps TRBD1 (5 bases). V lost 2 bases and J 1 base, leaving 15 bases between the germline ends. Germline lookup yields CDR1 SGHTA and CDR2 FQGNSA. The CDR3 is 17 residues long. This CDR3 is CASSLRVDTQSNQPQHF. The CDR3, as DNA: TGTGCCAGCAGCTTACGGGTGGACACTCAGAGCAATCAGCCCCAGCATTTT.

This clone has just one count. The chain joins TRBV10-2 to TRBJ2-2; TRBD1 matches 8 bases. The CDR3 has 15 amino acids. Trimming removed 6 bases from V and 5 bases from J; junction bases left unmatched: 8. Germline V gene lookup returns CDR1 WSHSY and CDR2 SAAADI. CDR3 nucleotide sequence: TGCGCCAGCAGAAAGGACAGGGTCGAAACCGGGGAGCTGTTTTTT. Its protein is CASRKDRVETGELFF.

This rearrangement joins TRBV12-3 or TRBV12-4 to TRBJ1-1; D is possibly TRBD1 (5 bases). V was clipped by 3 bases and J by 7 bases, with 6 bases between them. The CDR3 extends over 11 amino acids. The CDR3 nucleotides are TGTGCCAGCAGTTTGGGGGGTGAAGCTTTCTTT. Translation gives CASSLGGEAFF.

The chain joins TRBV29-1 to TRBJ2-3; D might be TRBD1 (6 bases). The length of the CDR3 is 15 residues. Germline-derived CDR1 and CDR2 are SQVTM and ANQGSEA. V was clipped by 4 bases and J by 3 bases, with 17 bases between them. In DNA, the CDR3 is TGCAGCGTTGGGGCCAAGGGGGTTGGGACAGATACGCAGTATTTT. It translates to CSVGAKGVGTDTQYF.

This sequence joins TRBV2 and TRBJ2-2; TRBD1 agrees at 7 bases. The trim removed 6 bases at V and 7 bases at J, leaving 17 bases unmatched. The V gene's germline CDR1 is SNHLY and CDR2 FYNNEI. This CDR3 contains 17 residues. The CDR3 is CASRDNTGARISGELFF. CDR3 DNA: TGTGCCAGCAGGGATAATACAGGGGCGAGAATTAGCGGGGAGCTGTTTTTT.

This chain connects TRBV7-2 to TRBJ1-1; 9 bases align to TRBD1. Germline lookup yields CDR1 SGHTA and CDR2 FQGNSA. The CDR3 has 15 amino acids. After removal of 1 base from V and 5 bases from J, the junction contained 5 bases not matched to a gene. In nucleotides, the CDR3 is TGTGCCAGCAGCTTAGTGACAGGGGGACGGACTGAAGCTTTCTTT. This codes for CASSLVTGGRTEAFF. Using reference TRBV7-2 and TRBJ1-1 for the parts outside the CDR3, the full variable domain is GAGVSQSPSNKVTEKGKDVELRCDPISGHTALYWYRQSLGQGLEFLIYFQGNSAPDKSGLPSDRFSAERTGGSVSTLTIQRTQQEDSAVYLCASSLVTGGRTEAFFGQGTRLTVV.

The chain joins TRBV4-3 to TRBJ2-5; TRBD2 agrees at 9 bases. There are 15 residues in the CDR3. CDR1 and CDR2 from the germline V gene are LGHNA and YSLEER. Germline trimming cut 3 bases from V and 1 base from J; bases unmatched to any gene: 3. As DNA, the CDR3 is TGCGCCAGCAGCCACTTTAGCGGGAGCCAAGAGACCCAGTACTTC. This translates into CASSHFSGSQETQYF.

This chain joins TRBV5-1 and TRBJ2-3; 7 bases are a match to TRBD2. Germline V lookup: CDR1 SGHRS, CDR2 YFSETQ. V dropped 0 bases and J dropped 1; count of bases not matched to a gene: 5. The CDR3 length is 16 residues. The CDR3 bases are TGCGCCAGCAGCTTGGGGGCGGGAGCGGGCACAGATACGCAGTATTTT. It translates to CASSLGAGAGTDTQYF.

This chain uses TRBV9 with TRBJ1-2; TRBD1 aligns across 9 bases. J gave up 5 bases and V 4 bases, and 6 bases lay outside the gene matches. The germline V gene has CDR1 SGDLS and CDR2 YYNGEE. The CDR3 runs 14 residues. In nucleotides, the CDR3 is TGTGCCAGCAGCCCGGACAGGGGCCTATATGGCTACACCTTC. Protein: CASSPDRGLYGYTF.

This clone was counted a few times. The chain joins TRBV28 to TRBJ1-2, with D perhaps TRBD1 (5 bases). CDR1 is MDHEN, CDR2 SYDVKM, per germline. CDR3 length: 15 amino acids. Trimming took off 5 bases at V and 6 bases at J, with 19 bases between the two ends. CDR3 sequence reads: CASSKRTRAVHGYTF. The CDR3 DNA sequence: TGTGCCAGCAGTAAACGGACACGGGCGGTCCATGGCTACACCTTC.

The chain is built from TRBV4-3 and TRBJ2-4, with 11 bases fitting TRBD2. Germline V lookup: CDR1 LGHNA, CDR2 YSLEER. The length of the CDR3 is 15 residues. With 4 bases clipped from V and 9 bases from J, the junction kept 8 bases outside the gene matches. The CDR3 is CASSPVAGGPGIQYF. The DNA of the CDR3 is TGCGCCAGCAGCCCCGTAGCGGGAGGGCCCGGCATTCAGTACTTC.

The rearrangement joins TRBV13 to TRBJ2-7; perhaps TRBD2 as D (6 bases). This CDR3 region has 16 residues. Germline CDR1 PRHDT, CDR2 FYEKMQ (reference sequence). Trimming removed 5 bases at V and 3 bases at J, with 20 bases between. CDR3 residues: CASSLPSPGDHYEQYF. CDR3 nucleotides: TGTGCCAGCAGCCTACCTAGTCCGGGGGATCACTACGAGCAGTACTTC.

The chain combines TRBV2 with TRBJ2-3; TRBD1 matches at 9 bases. The trim removed 7 bases at V and 1 base at J, leaving 9 bases unmatched. Germline CDR1 and CDR2: SNHLY and FYNNEI. This CDR3 has 16 residues. The CDR3 is CASKERDRAGTDTQYF. CDR3 coding DNA: TGTGCCAGCAAAGAACGGGACAGGGCCGGCACAGATACGCAGTATTTT.

The genes are TRBV28 and TRBJ1-2; D is perhaps TRBD1 (6 bases). The CDR3 is made up of 12 amino acids. Germline lookup yields CDR1 MDHEN and CDR2 SYDVKM. V lost 5 bases and J 5 bases, leaving 9 bases between the germline ends. The CDR3 loop is CASSRTAYGYTF. The CDR3 coding sequence is TGTGCCAGCAGTCGGACAGCTTATGGCTACACCTTC.